Presented here are 7 T cell receptor beta chains from one specimen sequenced in a study of T cell changes during pregnancy in multiple sclerosis. Sequencing was performed with immunoSEQ multiplex PCR; in TCRdb, only in-frame clones are kept and a portion is missing. The profile shows roughly 39,000 clones, around 91% of them singletons. The material was CD4+ T cells from peripheral blood mononuclear cells, obtained before pregnancy. Receptor source: a female donor with multiple sclerosis, enrolled in a pregnancy study.

V and J are TRBV6-1 and TRBJ1-2; D call uncertain. The CDR3 loop spans 12 amino acids. V was shortened by 6 bases and J by 9 bases, with 14 bases between the two germline ends. Germline-derived CDR1 and CDR2 are MNHNS and SASEGT. The CDR3 region has the DNA TGTGCCAGCAGCGAACCCCCCCTCCGCTACACCTTC. This gives the protein CASSEPPLRYTF.

The J gene is TRBJ2-5, the V gene TRBV14, with unresolved D. The CDR3 has 13 residues. Deletions cut 4 bases from V and 3 bases from J, with 9 bases between. Germline-derived CDR1 and CDR2 are SGHDN and FVKESK. CDR3 nucleotide sequence: TGTGCCAGCAGCCCCATTGGAGAAGAGACCCAGTACTTC. Translation gives CASSPIGEETQYF.

V and J are TRBV18 and TRBJ2-4; D is possibly TRBD1 (6 bases). Trimming took off 4 bases at V and 0 bases at J, with 25 bases between the two ends. Germline V gives CDR1 KGHSH, CDR2 LQKENI. This CDR3 is 20 amino acids long. CDR3: CASSLQRAGADQLAKNIQYF. The CDR3, as DNA: TGTGCCAGCTCACTCCAAAGGGCAGGGGCCGATCAACTAGCCAAAAACATTCAGTACTTC.

V and J are TRBV29-1 and TRBJ2-3, with 9 bases that match TRBD2. The CDR3 has 16 residues. The germline CDR1 and CDR2 sequences are SQVTM and ANQGSEA. With 8 bases clipped from V and 6 bases from J, the junction kept 18 bases outside the gene matches. The CDR3 DNA is TGCAGCACCCCAGCGGGGGGCCGGAGTGACGGGGATACGCAGTATTTT. This encodes CSTPAGGRSDGDTQYF.

The chain recombines TRBV9 with TRBJ1-1, with TRBD1 matching 10 bases. V was clipped by 0 bases and J by 7 bases; unmatched bases: 3. The CDR3 extends over 14 amino acids. Germline CDR1 SGDLS, CDR2 YYNGEE. The CDR3 is CASSVGQGAIEAFF. Written as DNA, the CDR3 is TGTGCCAGCAGCGTAGGACAGGGGGCCATTGAAGCTTTCTTT.

The V and J genes are TRBV11-2 and TRBJ2-1; D might be TRBD2 (6 bases). V was trimmed by 2 bases and J by 4 bases, leaving 15 bases between them. This CDR3 comprises 16 residues. Germline loops: CDR1 SGHAT, CDR2 FQNNGV. CDR3 amino acids: CASSLTPGLAYNEQFF. Written as DNA, the CDR3 is TGTGCCAGCAGCTTAACCCCGGGACTGGCATACAATGAGCAGTTCTTC.

The chain uses TRBV19 and TRBJ2-2, with D possibly matching TRBD2 (6 bases). Trimming stripped 10 bases from V and 3 bases from J, with 15 bases between. CDR3 length: 14 residues. Germline V gene data show CDR1 as LNHDA and CDR2 as SQIVND (reference sequence). The chain's CDR3 is CATKWTTDTGELFF. The CDR3 DNA reads TGTGCCACCAAATGGACTACCGACACCGGGGAGCTGTTTTTT.